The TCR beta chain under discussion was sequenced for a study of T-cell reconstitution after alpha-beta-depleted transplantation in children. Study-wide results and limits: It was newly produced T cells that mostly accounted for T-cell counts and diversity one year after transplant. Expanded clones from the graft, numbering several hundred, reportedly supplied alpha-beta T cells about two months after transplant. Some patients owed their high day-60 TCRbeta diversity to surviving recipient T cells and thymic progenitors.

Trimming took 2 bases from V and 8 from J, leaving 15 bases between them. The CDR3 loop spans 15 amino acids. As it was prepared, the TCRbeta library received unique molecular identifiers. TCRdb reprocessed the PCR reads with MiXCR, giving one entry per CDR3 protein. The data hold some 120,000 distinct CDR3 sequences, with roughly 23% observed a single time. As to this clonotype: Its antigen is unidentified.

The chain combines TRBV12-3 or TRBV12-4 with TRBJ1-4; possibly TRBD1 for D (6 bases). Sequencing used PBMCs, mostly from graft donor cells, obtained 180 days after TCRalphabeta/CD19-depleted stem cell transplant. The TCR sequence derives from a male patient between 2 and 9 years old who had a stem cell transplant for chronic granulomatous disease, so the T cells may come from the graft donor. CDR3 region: CASSLLGAPGEKLFF. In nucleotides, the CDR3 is TGTGCCAGCAGTTTATTGGGGGCGCCCGGGGAAAAACTGTTTTTT.